What follows are 13 T cell receptor beta chains derived from one specimen sequenced in a study of T cell changes during pregnancy in multiple sclerosis. Assay used: immunoSEQ multiplex PCR; TCRdb lists only in-frame clones, some missing. Here the sample spans tens of thousands of clones, roughly nine tenths being singletons. Sequenced here: CD8+ T cells from peripheral blood mononuclear cells, sampled in the second trimester of pregnancy. The receptors were sampled from a female donor with multiple sclerosis, enrolled in a pregnancy study.

V is TRBV2 and J is TRBJ2-7, with no clear D. The CDR3 sequence is 14 residues long. In germline, CDR1 is SNHLY, CDR2 FYNNEI. The V gene lost 3 bases and the J gene lost 3 bases, with 12 bases spanning the gap. Here the CDR3 reads CASSDSSTRYEQYF. CDR3 in DNA: TGTGCCAGCAGTGATAGTAGCACCCGCTACGAGCAGTACTTC.

This clone was observed a single time. V usage is TRBV2 and J usage is TRBJ2-3; D remains ambiguous. Between the trimmed V and J ends, which lost 0 bases and 6 bases, there was a span of 10 bases. Germline values: CDR1 SNHLY, CDR2 FYNNEI. CDR3 length equals 14 residues. The DNA for the CDR3 is TGTGCCAGCAGTGAAGCGGCGGTGCGCGATACGCAGTATTTT. It encodes CASSEAAVRDTQYF.

V and J are TRBV4-1 and TRBJ1-1, with TRBD1 as a possible D gene (5 bases). Trimming pared 6 bases from V and 5 bases from J, leaving 7 bases between. CDR1 is MGHRA, CDR2 YSYEKL, per germline. CDR3 length: 11 residues. CDR3 DNA: TGCGCCAGCAGGCGGGGGACTGAAGCTTTCTTT. It codes for CASRRGTEAFF.

V is TRBV28 and J is TRBJ2-1; TRBD2 agrees at 9 bases. The CDR3 contains 13 residues. Trimming at V came to 8 bases and at J to 9 bases, leaving 8 bases not matched to a gene. Germline assignment: CDR1 MDHEN and CDR2 SYDVKM. CDR3 bases: TGTGCCAGCGGGGGGACTAGCAGTCCTGAGCAGTTCTTC. Translated, it gives CASGGTSSPEQFF.

The DNA of the CDR3 is TGTGCCAGCAGCTTAGGCTCTACGGGGGCCTACGAGCAGTACTTC. Translating gives CASSLGSTGAYEQYF. The chain uses TRBV11-2 and TRBJ2-7, with D possibly matching TRBD2 (6 bases). The CDR3 runs to 15 residues. Per germline, CDR1 SGHAT and CDR2 FQNNGV. V was cut by 1 base and J by 2 bases, with 12 bases left in between.

The chain links TRBV4-3 to TRBJ2-2, with D possibly TRBD1 on 6 matching bases. V lost 1 base, J lost 3 bases, and 9 bases lay in between. CDR1 and CDR2 from the germline V gene are LGHNA and YSLEER. CDR3 length: 15 residues. The CDR3 loop reads CASSQVTGYTGELFF. As DNA, the CDR3 is TGCGCCAGCAGCCAAGTTACAGGGTACACCGGGGAGCTGTTTTTT.

This chain uses TRBV5-6 with TRBJ2-3, with 9 bases aligning to TRBD1. The length of the CDR3 is 15 residues. Germline values: CDR1 SGHDT, CDR2 YYEEEE. With 0 bases clipped from V and 4 bases from J, the junction kept 3 bases outside the gene matches. CDR3 amino acids: CASSLGQGGADTQYF. CDR3 sequence (DNA): TGTGCCAGCAGCTTGGGACAGGGGGGCGCAGATACGCAGTATTTT.

The J gene is TRBJ1-2, the V gene TRBV11-3; TRBD1 matches 7 bases. CDR3 size: 14 residues. Germline CDR1 reads SGHNT; CDR2 reads YENEEA. V was clipped by 5 bases and J by 2 bases; unmatched bases: 5. CDR3 loop: CASSPRQGNYGYTF. The DNA for the CDR3 is TGTGCCAGCAGCCCCCGACAGGGAAACTATGGCTACACCTTC.

The V gene is TRBV5-4, the J gene TRBJ2-2; TRBD2 is a possible D gene (6 bases). V lost 3 bases and J lost 8, with 20 bases in between. The CDR3 runs to 16 residues. CDR1 is SGHNT and CDR2 is YYREEE in the germline V gene (reference sequence). The CDR3 reads CASSYSRTNYLGELFF. Written as DNA, the CDR3 is TGTGCCAGCAGCTACTCTCGGACTAATTACCTAGGGGAGCTGTTTTTT.

The chain combines TRBV28 with TRBJ2-1, with D perhaps TRBD2 (6 bases). CDR1 MDHEN and CDR2 SYDVKM come from the germline V gene. V shed 7 bases and J shed 3 bases, with 16 bases lying between them. The length of the CDR3 is 15 residues. The chain's CDR3 is CASTDAGLFYNEQFF. The CDR3 nucleotides are TGTGCCAGCACTGACGCGGGACTCTTCTACAATGAGCAGTTCTTC. Supplemented by reference TRBV28 and TRBJ2-1, the full variable domain reads DVKVTQSSRYLVKRTGEKVFLECVQDMDHENMFWYRQDPGLGLRLIYFSYDVKMKEKGDIPEGYSVSREKKERFSLILESASTNQTSMYLCASTDAGLFYNEQFFGPGTRLTVL.

V is TRBV10-1 and J is TRBJ2-4, with D possibly matching TRBD2 (5 bases). The V gene's germline CDR1 is WNHNN and CDR2 SYGVQD (reference sequence). The CDR3 spans 17 residues. V was trimmed by 6 bases and J by 0 bases, leaving 18 bases between them. In DNA, the CDR3 is TGCGCCAGCAGAGCCCTGCGGCGGGTCTTAGCCAAAAACATTCAGTACTTC. It codes for CASRALRRVLAKNIQYF.

The gene calls are TRBV7-9 and TRBJ2-5; TRBD2 agrees at 7 bases. The CDR3 loop spans 16 amino acids. The germline V gene has CDR1 SEHNR and CDR2 FQNEAQ (reference sequence). The ends lost 2 bases at V and 0 bases at J; junction bases unmatched: 6. As DNA, the CDR3 is TGTGCCAGCAGCTTATTTCCAGCGGGGAACCAAGAGACCCAGTACTTC. This translates into CASSLFPAGNQETQYF. Complete variable domain (other parts from reference TRBV7-9 and TRBJ2-5): DTGVSQNPRHKITKRGQNVTFRCDPISEHNRLYWYRQTLGQGPEFLTYFQNEAQLEKSRLLSDRFSAERPKGSFSTLEIQRTEQGDSAMYLCASSLFPAGNQETQYFGPGTRLLVL.

The V gene is TRBV7-9, the J gene TRBJ1-2, with 9 positions matching TRBD1. The CDR3 runs 14 residues. Germline V gene sequence: CDR1 SEHNR, CDR2 FQNEAQ (reference sequence). Trimming removed 3 bases from V and 8 bases from J; junction bases left unmatched: 7. CDR3 amino acids: CASSFVTGGRGYTF. DNA for the CDR3: TGTGCCAGCAGCTTCGTGACAGGGGGAAGGGGCTACACCTTC.